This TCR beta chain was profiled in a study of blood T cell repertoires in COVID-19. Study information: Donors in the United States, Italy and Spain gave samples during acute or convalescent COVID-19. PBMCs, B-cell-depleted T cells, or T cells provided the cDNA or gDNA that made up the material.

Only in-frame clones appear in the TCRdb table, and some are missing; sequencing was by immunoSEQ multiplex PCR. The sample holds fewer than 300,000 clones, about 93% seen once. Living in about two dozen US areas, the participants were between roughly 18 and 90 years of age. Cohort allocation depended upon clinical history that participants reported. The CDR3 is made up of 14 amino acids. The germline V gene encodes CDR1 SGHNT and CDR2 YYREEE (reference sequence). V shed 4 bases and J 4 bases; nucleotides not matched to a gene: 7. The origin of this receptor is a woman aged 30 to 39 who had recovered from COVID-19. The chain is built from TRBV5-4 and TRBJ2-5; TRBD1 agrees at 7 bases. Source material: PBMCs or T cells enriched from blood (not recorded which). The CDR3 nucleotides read TGTGCCAGCAGCGTAGGGGGCGCGGGAGAGACCCAGTACTTC. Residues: CASSVGGAGETQYF.